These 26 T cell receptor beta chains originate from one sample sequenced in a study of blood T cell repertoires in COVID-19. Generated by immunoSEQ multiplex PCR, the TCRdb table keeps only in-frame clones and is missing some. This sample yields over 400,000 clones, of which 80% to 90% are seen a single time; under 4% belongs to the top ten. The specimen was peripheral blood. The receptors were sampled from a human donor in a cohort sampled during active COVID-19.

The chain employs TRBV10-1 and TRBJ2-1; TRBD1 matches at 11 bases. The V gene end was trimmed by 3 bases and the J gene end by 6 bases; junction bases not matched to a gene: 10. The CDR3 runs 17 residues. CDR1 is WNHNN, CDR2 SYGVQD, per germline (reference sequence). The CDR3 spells CASSDPLVGQGANEQFF. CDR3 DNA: TGCGCCAGCAGTGACCCCCTCGTCGGACAGGGGGCCAATGAGCAGTTCTTC.

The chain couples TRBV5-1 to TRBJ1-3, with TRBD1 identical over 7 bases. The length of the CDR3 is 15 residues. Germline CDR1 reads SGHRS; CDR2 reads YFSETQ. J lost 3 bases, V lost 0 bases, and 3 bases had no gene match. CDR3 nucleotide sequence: TGCGCCAGCAGCTTGGTAGGGACAGATGGAAACACCATATATTTT. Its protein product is CASSLVGTDGNTIYF.

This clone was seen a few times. The DNA of the CDR3 is TGTGCCATCAGTACAGAGGGGGGGGACATTAAAGCTTTCTTT. It specifies CAISTEGGDIKAFF. The J gene is TRBJ1-1, the V gene TRBV10-3; D perhaps matches TRBD1 (6 bases). CDR1 ENHRY and CDR2 SYGVKD come from the germline V gene. The CDR3 runs to 14 residues. Between the trimmed V and J ends, which lost 5 bases and 9 bases, there was a span of 19 bases.

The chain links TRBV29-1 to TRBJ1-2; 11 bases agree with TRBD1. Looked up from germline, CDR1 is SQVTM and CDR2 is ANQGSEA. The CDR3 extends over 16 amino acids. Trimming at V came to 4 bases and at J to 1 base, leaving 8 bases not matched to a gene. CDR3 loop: CSVVLGQGEINYGYTF. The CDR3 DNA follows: TGCAGCGTTGTGCTGGGACAGGGGGAAATTAACTATGGCTACACCTTC.

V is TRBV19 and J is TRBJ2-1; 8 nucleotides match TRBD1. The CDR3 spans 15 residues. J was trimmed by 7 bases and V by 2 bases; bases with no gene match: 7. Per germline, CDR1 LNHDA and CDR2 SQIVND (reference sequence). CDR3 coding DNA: TGTGCCAGTAGTATACAGGGGGCGACGGGGAATGAGCAGTTCTTC. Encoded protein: CASSIQGATGNEQFF.

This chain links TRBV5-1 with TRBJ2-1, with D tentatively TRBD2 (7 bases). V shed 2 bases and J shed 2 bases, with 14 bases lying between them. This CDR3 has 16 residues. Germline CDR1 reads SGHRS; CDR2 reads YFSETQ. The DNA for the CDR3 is TGCGCCAGCAGCTTACGGGGGGCTATTGCCTACAATGAGCAGTTCTTC. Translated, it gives CASSLRGAIAYNEQFF.

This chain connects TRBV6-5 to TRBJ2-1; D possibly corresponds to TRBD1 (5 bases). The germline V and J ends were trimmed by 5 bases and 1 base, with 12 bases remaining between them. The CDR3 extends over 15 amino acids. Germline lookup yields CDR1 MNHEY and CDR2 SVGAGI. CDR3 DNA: TGTGCCAGCAGTAAAACAGGATTATCCTACAATGAGCAGTTCTTC. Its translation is CASSKTGLSYNEQFF.

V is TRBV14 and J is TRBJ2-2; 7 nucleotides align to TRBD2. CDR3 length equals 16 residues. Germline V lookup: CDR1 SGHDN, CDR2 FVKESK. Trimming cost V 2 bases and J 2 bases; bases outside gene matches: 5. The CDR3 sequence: CASSQLQAGNTGELFF. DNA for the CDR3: TGTGCCAGCAGCCAATTACAAGCGGGAAACACCGGGGAGCTGTTTTTT. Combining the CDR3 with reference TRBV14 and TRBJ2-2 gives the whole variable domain EAGVTQFPSHSVIEKGQTVTLRCDPISGHDNLYWYRRVMGKEIKFLLHFVKESKQDESGMPNNRFLAERTGGTYSTLKVQPAELEDSGVYFCASSQLQAGNTGELFFGEGSRLTVL.

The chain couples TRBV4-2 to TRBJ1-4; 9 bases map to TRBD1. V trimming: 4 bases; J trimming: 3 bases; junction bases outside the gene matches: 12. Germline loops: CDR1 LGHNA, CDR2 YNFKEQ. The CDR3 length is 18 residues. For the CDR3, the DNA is TGTGCCAGCAGCCTTATGGGACAGGGAAGAAGGGCTAATGAAAAACTGTTTTTT. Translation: CASSLMGQGRRANEKLFF.

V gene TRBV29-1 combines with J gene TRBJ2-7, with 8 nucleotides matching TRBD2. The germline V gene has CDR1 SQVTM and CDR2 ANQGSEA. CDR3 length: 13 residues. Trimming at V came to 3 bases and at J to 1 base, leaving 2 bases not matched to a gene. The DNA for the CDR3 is TGCAGCGTTGAGCGGGAGGATTCCTACGAGCAGTACTTC. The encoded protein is CSVEREDSYEQYF.

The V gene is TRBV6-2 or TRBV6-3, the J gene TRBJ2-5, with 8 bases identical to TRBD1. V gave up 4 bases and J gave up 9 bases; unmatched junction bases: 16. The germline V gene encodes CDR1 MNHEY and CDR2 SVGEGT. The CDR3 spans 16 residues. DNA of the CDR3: TGTGCCAGCAGTTCGCAGGGGGCTGGGACTGCCACACCCCAGTACTTC. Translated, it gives CASSSQGAGTATPQYF.

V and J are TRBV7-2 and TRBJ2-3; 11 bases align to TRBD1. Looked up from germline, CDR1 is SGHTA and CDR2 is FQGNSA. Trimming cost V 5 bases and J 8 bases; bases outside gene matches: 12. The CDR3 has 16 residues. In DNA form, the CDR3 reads TGTGCCAGCAGCCCACCGGGACAGGGGGACGTAGGTACGCAGTATTTT. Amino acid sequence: CASSPPGQGDVGTQYF.

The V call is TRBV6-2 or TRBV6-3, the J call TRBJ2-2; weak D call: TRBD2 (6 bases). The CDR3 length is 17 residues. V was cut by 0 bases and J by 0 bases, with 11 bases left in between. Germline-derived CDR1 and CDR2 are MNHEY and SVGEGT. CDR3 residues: CASSYSRASANTGELFF. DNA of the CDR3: TGTGCCAGCAGTTACTCGAGGGCTAGCGCGAACACCGGGGAGCTGTTTTTT.

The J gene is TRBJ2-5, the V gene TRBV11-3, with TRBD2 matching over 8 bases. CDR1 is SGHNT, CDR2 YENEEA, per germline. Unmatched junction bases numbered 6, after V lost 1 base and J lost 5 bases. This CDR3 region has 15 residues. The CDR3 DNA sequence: TGTGCCAGCAGCTTAGCGGGAGGGCCCTCGGAGACCCAGTACTTC. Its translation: CASSLAGGPSETQYF.

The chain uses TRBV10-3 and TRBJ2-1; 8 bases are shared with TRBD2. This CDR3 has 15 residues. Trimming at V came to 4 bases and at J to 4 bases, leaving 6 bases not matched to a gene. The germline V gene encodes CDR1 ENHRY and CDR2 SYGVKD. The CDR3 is CAISGERGPYNEQFF. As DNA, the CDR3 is TGTGCCATCAGTGGAGAGCGGGGGCCTTACAATGAGCAGTTCTTC.

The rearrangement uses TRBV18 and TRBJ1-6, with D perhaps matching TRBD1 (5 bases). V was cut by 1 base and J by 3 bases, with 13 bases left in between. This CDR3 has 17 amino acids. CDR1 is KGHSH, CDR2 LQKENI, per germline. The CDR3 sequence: CASSPLDSLNYNSPLHF. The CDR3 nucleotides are TGTGCCAGCTCACCACTTGACAGCCTCAACTATAATTCACCCCTCCACTTT.

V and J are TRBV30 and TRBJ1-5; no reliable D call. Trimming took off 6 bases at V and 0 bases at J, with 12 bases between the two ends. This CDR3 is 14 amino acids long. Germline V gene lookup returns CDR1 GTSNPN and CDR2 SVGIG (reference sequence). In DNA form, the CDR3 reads TGTGCCTGTAACAGTATTTTTAGCAATCAGCCCCAGCATTTT. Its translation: CACNSIFSNQPQHF.

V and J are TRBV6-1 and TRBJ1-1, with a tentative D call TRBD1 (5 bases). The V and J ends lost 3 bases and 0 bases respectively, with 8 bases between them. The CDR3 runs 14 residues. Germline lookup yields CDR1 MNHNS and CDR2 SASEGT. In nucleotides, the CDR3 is TGTGCCAGCAGTGAGGACACCGTGAACACTGAAGCTTTCTTT. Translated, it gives CASSEDTVNTEAFF.

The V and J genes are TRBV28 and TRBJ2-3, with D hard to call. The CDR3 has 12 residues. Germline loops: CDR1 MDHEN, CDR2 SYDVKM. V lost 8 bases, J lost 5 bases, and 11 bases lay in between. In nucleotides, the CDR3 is TGTGCCAGCGGTCCGGAGATAGATACGCAGTATTTT. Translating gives CASGPEIDTQYF.

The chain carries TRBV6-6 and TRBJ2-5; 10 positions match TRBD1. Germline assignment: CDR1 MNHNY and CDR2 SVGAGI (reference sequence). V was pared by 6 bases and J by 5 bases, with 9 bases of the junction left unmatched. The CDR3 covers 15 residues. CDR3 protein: CASRDHGTGVETQYF. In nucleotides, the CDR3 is TGTGCCAGCAGGGACCATGGGACAGGGGTGGAGACCCAGTACTTC.

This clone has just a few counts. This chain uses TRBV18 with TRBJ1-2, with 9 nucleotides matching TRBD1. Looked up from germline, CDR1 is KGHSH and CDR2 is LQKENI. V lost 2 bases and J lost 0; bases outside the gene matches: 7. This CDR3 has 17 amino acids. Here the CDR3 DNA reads TGTGCCAGCTCACCATTACAGGGGGCTACCCCTAACTATGGCTACACCTTC. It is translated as CASSPLQGATPNYGYTF. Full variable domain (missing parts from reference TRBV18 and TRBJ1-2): NAGVMQNPRHLVRRRGQEARLRCSPMKGHSHVYWYRQLPEEGLKFMVYLQKENIIDESGMPKERFSAEFPKEGPSILRIQQVVRGDSAAYFCASSPLQGATPNYGYTFGSGTRLTVV.

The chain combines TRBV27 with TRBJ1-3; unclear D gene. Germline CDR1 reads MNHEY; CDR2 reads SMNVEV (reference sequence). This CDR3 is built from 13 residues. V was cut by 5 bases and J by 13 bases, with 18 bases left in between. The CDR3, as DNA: TGTGCCAGCAGTCCGTCCGGGGAGGGAGGAATATATTTT. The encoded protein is CASSPSGEGGIYF.

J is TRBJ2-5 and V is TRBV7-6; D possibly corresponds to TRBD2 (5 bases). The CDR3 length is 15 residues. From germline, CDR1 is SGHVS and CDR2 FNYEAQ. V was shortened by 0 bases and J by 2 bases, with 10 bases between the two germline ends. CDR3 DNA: TGTGCCAGCAGCTTAGCGGCCAGCGGACAAGAGACCCAGTACTTC. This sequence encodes CASSLAASGQETQYF.

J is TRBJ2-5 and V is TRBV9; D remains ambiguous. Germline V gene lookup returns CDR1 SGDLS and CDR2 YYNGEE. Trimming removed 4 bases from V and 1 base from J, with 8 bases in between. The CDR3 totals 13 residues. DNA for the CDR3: TGTGCCAGCAGCCCCCTAGTCCAAGAGACCCAGTACTTC. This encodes CASSPLVQETQYF.

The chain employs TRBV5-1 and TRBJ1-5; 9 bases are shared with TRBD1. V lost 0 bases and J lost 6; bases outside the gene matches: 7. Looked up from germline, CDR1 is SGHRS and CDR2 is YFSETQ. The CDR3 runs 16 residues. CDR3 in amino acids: CASSLGDRGTIQPQHF. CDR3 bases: TGCGCCAGCAGCTTGGGCGACAGGGGGACCATTCAGCCCCAGCATTTT.

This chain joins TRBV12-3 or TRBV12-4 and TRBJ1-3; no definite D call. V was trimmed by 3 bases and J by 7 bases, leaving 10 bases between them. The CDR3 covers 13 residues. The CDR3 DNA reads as TGTGCCAGCAGTTTGGCTTATTGGAACACCATATATTTT. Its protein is CASSLAYWNTIYF.